Listed below are T cell receptor beta chains from one sample, sequenced in a study of shared clonotypes between healthy human individuals. Repertoires were generated with immunoSEQ multiplex PCR, while TCRdb's copy carries only in-frame clones and drops some. The repertoire holds some 2.3 million clones, approximately 93% seen once, with about 0.39% in the top ten. The sequenced sample was naive CD4+ T cells from PBMCs. The receptor set was obtained from a man between 18 and 29 years old in good health. Some clones in this sample may be carry-over from other donors' samples. Both conserved end residues are part of each CDR3. D genes are given only for firm matches. Part of the rows lack a size; the others show once, few, many or a class for expanded clones.

>-|TRBV19|TRBJ2-7|-
CATSSRGSYEQYF
TGTGCCACCTCGTCCCGTGGCTCCTACGAGCAGTACTTC
>TRBD2|TRBV5-1|TRBJ2-1|-
CASSLGTRTYNEQFF
TGCGCCAGCAGCTTAGGGACTAGAACCTACAATGAGCAGTTCTTC
>TRBD2|TRBV19|TRBJ2-7|-
CASTASGSLEVSYEQYF
TGTGCGAGTACGGCTAGCGGGAGCCTTGAGGTTTCCTACGAGCAGTACTTC
>-|TRBV5-6|TRBJ1-1|-
CASSSGSIDTEAFF
TGTGCCAGCAGCTCAGGGTCCATTGACACTGAAGCTTTCTTT
>-|TRBV7-9|TRBJ1-4|-
CASSPWTTPGEKLFF
TGTGCCAGCAGCCCGTGGACGACCCCGGGGGAAAAACTGTTTTTT
>-|TRBV7-2|TRBJ2-7|-
CASSFGPGPTYEQYF
TGTGCCAGCAGCTTTGGTCCGGGGCCGACCTACGAGCAGTACTTC
>TRBD1|TRBV5-4|TRBJ2-1|-
CASSLGAGGNEQFF
TGTGCCAGCAGCTTGGGGGCAGGGGGCAATGAGCAGTTCTTC
>-|TRBV19|TRBJ1-2|-
CASSIGGRQDYGYTF
TGTGCCAGTAGTATAGGGGGACGTCAAGACTATGGCTACACCTTC
>-|TRBV19|TRBJ2-7|-
CASSSGDLYEQYF
TGTGCCAGTAGTAGCGGGGATCTCTACGAGCAGTACTTC
>TRBD2|TRBV9|TRBJ2-3|-
CASSVSLAADTQYF
TGTGCCAGCAGCGTTAGTCTAGCGGCAGATACGCAGTATTTT
>-|TRBV12-5|TRBJ1-1|-
CASGSPGRAFF
TGTGCTAGTGGTTCCCCTGGAAGAGCTTTCTTT
>-|TRBV6-1|TRBJ2-7|-
CASSEAGYVYEQYF
TGTGCCAGCAGTGAAGCGGGATATGTCTACGAGCAGTACTTC
>TRBD2|TRBV28|TRBJ2-7|-
CASSLGGGRSYEQYF
TGTGCCAGCAGTTTAGGCGGGGGTCGGTCCTACGAGCAGTACTTC
>-|TRBV19|TRBJ2-2|-
CASSIPRTTNTGELFF
TGTGCCAGTAGTATACCGAGAACAACGAACACCGGGGAGCTGTTTTTT
>-|TRBV6-1|TRBJ2-5|-
CASSAVLQETQYF
TGTGCCAGCAGTGCTGTCCTCCAAGAGACCCAGTACTTC
>TRBD1|TRBV6-1|TRBJ2-5|-
CASSGRDRVPQTQYF
TGTGCCAGCAGTGGAAGGGACAGGGTGCCGCAGACCCAGTACTTC
>TRBD1|TRBV27|TRBJ1-3|-
CASSKQGAGNTIYF
TGTGCCAGCAGTAAACAGGGGGCTGGAAACACCATATATTTT
>-|TRBV5-4|TRBJ2-7|-
CASSQRTGVIYEQYF
TGTGCCAGCAGCCAGCGTACGGGAGTAATCTACGAGCAGTACTTC
>-|TRBV7-9|TRBJ1-2|-
CASSPDGNYGYTF
TGTGCCAGCAGCCCGGACGGTAACTATGGCTACACCTTC
>-|TRBV5-1|TRBJ2-2|-
CASSLAAGPNTGELFF
TGCGCCAGCAGCTTGGCCGCGGGACCGAACACCGGGGAGCTGTTTTTT
>TRBD1|TRBV19|TRBJ1-2|once
CATGDRANYGYTF
TGTGCCACCGGGGACAGGGCTAACTATGGCTACACCTTC
>TRBD2|TRBV6-6|TRBJ2-2|-
CAARLAEGTGELFF
TGTGCCGCCAGACTAGCGGAAGGGACCGGGGAGCTGTTTTTT
>TRBD1|TRBV5-1|TRBJ1-4|-
CASSQTGDNEKLFF
TGCGCCAGCAGCCAAACAGGGGACAATGAAAAACTGTTTTTT
>-|TRBV19|TRBJ2-1|-
CASSMRWGSSYNEQFF
TGTGCCAGTAGTATGAGGTGGGGCTCCTCCTACAATGAGCAGTTCTTC
>-|TRBV27|TRBJ2-5|-
CASSFRRGETQYF
TGTGCCAGCAGTTTTAGACGGGGAGAGACCCAGTACTTC
>-|TRBV7-9|TRBJ2-7|-
CASSLTAFGGAGLTYEQYF
TGTGCCAGCAGCTTAACAGCTTTCGGTGGGGCAGGGTTAACCTACGAGCAGTACTTC
>-|TRBV5-1|TRBJ1-1|few
CASSLLEEEAFF
TGCGCCAGCAGCTTGTTGGAGGAGGAAGCTTTCTTT
>-|TRBV6-1|TRBJ1-3|-
CASSQGNANTIYF
TGTGCCAGCAGTCAGGGGAATGCAAACACCATATATTTT
>TRBD2|TRBV7-3|TRBJ2-2|-
CASMAQRESGELFF
TGTGCCAGCATGGCCCAGCGGGAATCCGGGGAGCTGTTTTTT
>-|TRBV4-1|TRBJ1-2|-
CASSLEWSYGYTF
TGCGCCAGCAGCCTTGAGTGGTCCTATGGCTACACCTTC
>-|TRBV7-9|TRBJ1-6|-
CASSPLDSYNSPLHF
TGTGCCAGCAGCCCCCTCGACAGCTATAATTCACCCCTCCACTTT
>-|TRBV10-3|TRBJ1-1|-
CAISDRGANTEAFF
TGTGCCATCAGTGATCGGGGGGCAAACACTGAAGCTTTCTTT
>-|TRBV4-3|TRBJ2-6|-
CASSQGGSGANVLTF
TGCGCCAGCAGCCAAGGGGGGTCTGGGGCCAACGTCCTGACTTTC
>-|TRBV28|TRBJ2-2|-
CASSLAANTGELFF
TGTGCCAGCAGTTTGGCAGCGAACACCGGGGAGCTGTTTTTT
>-|TRBV7-2|TRBJ2-2|-
CASSLDRILTGELFF
TGTGCCAGCAGCTTAGACCGGATCTTAACCGGGGAGCTGTTTTTT
>TRBD1|TRBV5-1|TRBJ2-1|-
CASSSGQGSGEQFF
TGCGCCAGCAGCTCGGGACAGGGTAGCGGTGAGCAGTTCTTC
>-|TRBV7-2|TRBJ1-3|-
CASSLDRATLSGNTIYF
TGTGCCAGCAGCTTAGACAGGGCCACACTCTCTGGAAACACCATATATTTT
>TRBD2|TRBV5-1|TRBJ2-7|-
CASSSTGGSYEQYF
TGCGCCAGCAGTTCAACCGGGGGGTCCTACGAGCAGTACTTC
>-|TRBV6-5|TRBJ2-5|-
CASSYSGYKKETQYF
TGTGCCAGCAGTTACTCAGGTTATAAAAAAGAGACCCAGTACTTC
>-|TRBV25-1|TRBJ2-5|-
CASSEGGNMKTQYF
TGTGCCAGCAGTGAGGGGGGAAACATGAAGACCCAGTACTTC
>TRBD2|TRBV14|TRBJ2-1|-
CASSQDAGTRPHNEQFF
TGTGCCAGCAGCCAAGACGCCGGGACTAGACCCCACAATGAGCAGTTCTTC
>-|TRBV20-1|TRBJ2-5|-
CSARDVQRKYF
TGCAGTGCTAGAGATGTACAGCGGAAGTACTTC
>TRBD1|TRBV27|TRBJ2-7|-
CASRMVGGGGQGIREQYF
TGTGCCAGCAGAATGGTCGGGGGTGGGGGACAGGGAATAAGAGAGCAGTACTTC
>TRBD1|TRBV27|TRBJ1-2|-
CASGPTPGQGYYGYTF
TGTGCCAGCGGACCGACTCCGGGACAGGGGTACTATGGCTACACCTTC
>-|TRBV6-8|TRBJ1-2|-
CASSLLVIGYGYTF
TGTGCCAGCAGCCTACTAGTAATCGGCTATGGCTACACCTTC
>TRBD1|TRBV12-5|TRBJ1-5|-
CASSYRGNQPQHF
TGTGCTAGTTCCTACAGGGGAAATCAGCCCCAGCATTTT
>TRBD1|TRBV18|TRBJ2-1|-
CASSEYTGGSYNEQFF
TGTGCCAGCTCCGAATATACAGGGGGCTCCTACAATGAGCAGTTCTTC
>-|TRBV9|TRBJ2-1|-
CASSVVDSYNEQFF
TGTGCCAGCAGCGTAGTAGACTCCTACAATGAGCAGTTCTTC
>-|TRBV25-1|TRBJ2-3|-
CASSAAGIGADTQYF
TGTGCCAGCAGTGCCGCGGGGATTGGCGCAGATACGCAGTATTTT
>-|TRBV19|TRBJ2-1|-
CASSITGFDYNEQFF
TGTGCCAGTAGTATAACGGGTTTCGACTACAATGAGCAGTTCTTC
>TRBD1|TRBV7-2|TRBJ1-2|-
CASSPDREGGYTF
TGTGCCAGCAGCCCCGACAGGGAGGGTGGCTACACCTTC
>-|TRBV14|TRBJ2-7|once
CASSQDGRAGYEQYF
TGTGCCAGCAGCCAAGATGGGCGGGCAGGCTACGAGCAGTACTTC
>TRBD2|TRBV5-6|TRBJ2-7|-
CASSSTWAGEDEQYF
TGTGCCAGCAGTTCTACCTGGGCGGGGGAGGACGAGCAGTACTTC
>TRBD2|TRBV7-9|TRBJ2-4|-
CASSPGTSALIAKNIQYF
TGTGCCAGCAGCCCAGGGACTAGCGCATTGATAGCCAAAAACATTCAGTACTTC